One and the same sample provided the 26 T cell receptor beta chains below, sequenced in a study of T-cell reconstitution after alpha-beta-depleted transplantation in children. Preparation of the TCRbeta library was carried out with unique molecular identifiers. MiXCR was run by TCRdb on the PCR reads, yielding one entry per CDR3 protein. Of 200,000 to 300,000 distinct CDR3 sequences in the sample, 9.5% to 15% were seen once. This sample comprised PBMCs from the stem cell graft donor, obtained from the stem cell graft. These TCRs come from a human donor who donated a stem cell graft to a child with acute lymphoblastic leukemia.

There are many counts of this clonotype. The CDR3 nucleotides read TGCGCCAGCAGCTTGCCACTAGCGAGGAGCAATGAGCAGTTCTTC. It codes for CASSLPLARSNEQFF. V and J are TRBV5-1 and TRBJ2-1, with 7 nucleotides matching TRBD2. Germline CDR1 reads SGHRS; CDR2 reads YFSETQ. This CDR3 has 15 residues. The junction had 7 bases not matched to a gene; V was cut back by 1 base and J by 6 bases.

This clonotype was counted at least ten times. The chain employs TRBV5-1 and TRBJ1-1; D unclear. The V gene lost 0 bases and the J gene lost 8 bases, with 8 bases spanning the gap. This CDR3 spans 12 amino acids. In germline, CDR1 is SGHRS, CDR2 YFSETQ. The CDR3 nucleotides are TGCGCCAGCAGCTTGGAAGGCGTGGAAGCTTTCTTT. This encodes CASSLEGVEAFF.

This clonotype has a count of ten or more. The chain combines TRBV10-3 with TRBJ2-7, with D unresolved. Germline lookup yields CDR1 ENHRY and CDR2 SYGVKD. This CDR3 is built from 15 residues. V lost 3 bases and J lost 4, with 16 bases in between. The CDR3, as DNA: TGTGCCATCAGTGACCGAAGCAGGCTTAATTACGAGCAGTACTTC. This sequence encodes CAISDRSRLNYEQYF.

This clonotype has a single count. The V and J genes are TRBV9 and TRBJ1-2; D perhaps matches TRBD1 (5 bases). Germline CDR1 SGDLS, CDR2 YYNGEE. The ends were cut back, 0 bases at V and 8 bases at J, with 23 bases in the middle. The CDR3 loop spans 17 amino acids. The CDR3 sequence: CASSVAGDLRYRSGYTF. The CDR3 nucleotides are TGTGCCAGCAGCGTAGCGGGGGACCTTCGATACCGGTCGGGCTACACCTTC.

At least ten counts were recorded for this clonotype. The chain links TRBV29-1 to TRBJ1-3, with TRBD1 identical over 8 bases. The CDR3 length is 15 residues. The germline V gene encodes CDR1 SQVTM and CDR2 ANQGSEA. The ends lost 7 bases at V and 0 bases at J; junction bases unmatched: 8. Written as DNA, the CDR3 is TGCAGCGCAAAGGGACAGGACCCCTCTGGAAACACCATATATTTT. Its protein is CSAKGQDPSGNTIYF.

This clonotype was counted many times. The V call is TRBV20-1, the J call TRBJ2-3; 8 bases match TRBD2. The junction had 8 bases not matched to a gene; V was cut back by 6 bases and J by 0 bases. The CDR3 has 15 amino acids. Germline V gene sequence: CDR1 DFQATT, CDR2 SNEGSKA (reference sequence). CDR3 protein: CSAPPGGPSTDTQYF. In DNA, the CDR3 is TGCAGTGCCCCCCCGGGGGGGCCTAGCACAGATACGCAGTATTTT.

This clonotype was seen ten or more times. The rearrangement links TRBV4-2 to TRBJ1-1, with a tentative D call TRBD1 (6 bases). Trimming pared 0 bases from V and 4 bases from J, leaving 15 bases between. Germline lookup yields CDR1 LGHNA and CDR2 YNFKEQ. This CDR3 is 16 amino acids long. This CDR3 reads CASSQDPGALLTEAFF. In nucleotides, the CDR3 is TGTGCCAGCAGCCAAGATCCAGGGGCCCTACTCACTGAAGCTTTCTTT.

This chain connects TRBV5-6 to TRBJ1-2; TRBD1 is a possible D gene (5 bases). Trimming left V 4 bases short and J 8 bases short, with 21 bases between. This CDR3 has 15 residues. CDR1 is SGHDT and CDR2 is YYEEEE in the germline V gene. CDR3 coding DNA: TGTGCCAGCAGCCCCCATCCCGGGGCGGCGGTCGGCTACACCTTC. This sequence encodes CASSPHPGAAVGYTF.

This clonotype was seen only a few times. The chain is built from TRBV6-1 and TRBJ1-4, with D unresolved. From germline, CDR1 is MNHNS and CDR2 SASEGT. CDR3 length: 13 residues. Trimming removed 8 bases from V and 7 bases from J, with 14 bases in between. The CDR3 sequence: CASHGRNREKLFF. The DNA for the CDR3 is TGTGCCAGCCACGGGCGTAATCGTGAAAAACTGTTTTTT.

This clonotype was detected a few times. The chain has TRBV25-1 and TRBJ1-2, with D uncertain. Trimming took 4 bases from V and 5 from J, leaving 8 bases between them. The germline V gene encodes CDR1 MGHDK and CDR2 SYGVNS. This CDR3 comprises 12 residues. CDR3 in DNA: TGTGCCAGCAGTGTGGGCAGGTATGGCTACACCTTC. This sequence encodes CASSVGRYGYTF.

This clonotype was picked up many times. This chain links TRBV5-1 with TRBJ2-7; 7 bases fit TRBD1. V dropped 4 bases and J dropped 1; count of bases not matched to a gene: 5. Germline values: CDR1 SGHRS, CDR2 YFSETQ. This CDR3 has 14 residues. The chain's CDR3 is CASSRGQSSYEQYF. The CDR3 DNA follows: TGCGCCAGCAGCCGGGGACAGTCTTCCTACGAGCAGTACTTC.

V and J are TRBV5-4 and TRBJ1-5; 8 bases match TRBD1. Trimming removed 4 bases from V and 7 bases from J; junction bases left unmatched: 10. The CDR3 contains 15 residues. CDR1 is SGHNT, CDR2 YYREEE, per germline (reference sequence). The CDR3 region has the DNA TGTGCCAGCAGCATACAGGGGGGGGAAGGACAGCCCCAGCATTTT. Protein: CASSIQGGEGQPQHF. Complete variable domain (other parts from reference TRBV5-4 and TRBJ1-5): ETGVTQSPTHLIKTRGQQVTLRCSSQSGHNTVSWYQQALGQGPQFIFQYYREEENGRGNFPPRFSGLQFPNYSSELNVNALELDDSALYLCASSIQGGEGQPQHFGDGTRLSIL.

The table lists this clonotype with many counts. The chain uses TRBV15 and TRBJ1-2; no clear D gene. Germline lookup yields CDR1 LNHNV and CDR2 YYDKDF (reference sequence). The CDR3 sequence is 13 residues long. V dropped 5 bases and J dropped 5 bases, with 12 bases sitting between them. In DNA form, the CDR3 reads TGTGCCACCAGCCCCCCGGGGTTGTATGGCTACACCTTC. Translated: CATSPPGLYGYTF. The full variable domain, its missing parts supplied by reference TRBV15 and TRBJ1-2, is DAMVIQNPRYQVTQFGKPVTLSCSQTLNHNVMYWYQQKSSQAPKLLFHYYDKDFNNEADTPDNFQSRRPNTSFCFLDIRSPGLGDTAMYLCATSPPGLYGYTFGSGTRLTVV.

This clonotype was detected many times. The genes are TRBV12-3 or TRBV12-4 and TRBJ1-4; no clear D gene. CDR3 length: 14 amino acids. Trimming removed 6 bases at V and 8 bases at J, with 16 bases between. CDR3 protein: CASRRRGAGEKLFF. DNA for the CDR3: TGTGCCAGCAGGCGACGGGGTGCCGGGGAAAAACTGTTTTTT.

V and J are TRBV24-1 and TRBJ2-1; D gene uncertain. Trimming left V 5 bases short and J 0 bases short, with 10 bases between. The CDR3 is 15 amino acids. Germline V gene data show CDR1 as KGHDR and CDR2 as SFDVKD. In nucleotides, the CDR3 is TGTGCCACCAGTGCCCGCCCGAGCTCCTACAATGAGCAGTTCTTC. Protein product: CATSARPSSYNEQFF.

This clonotype was counted ten times or more. This chain joins TRBV6-6 and TRBJ1-3; D is unresolved. The V end was cut by 0 bases, the J end by 2 bases, with 2 bases between. CDR3 length: 13 amino acids. CDR1 is MNHNY, CDR2 SVGAGI, per germline (reference sequence). The CDR3, as DNA: TGTGCCAGCAGTTACTCGACTGGAAACACCATATATTTT. Protein sequence: CASSYSTGNTIYF.

This clonotype was found many times. The chain combines TRBV2 with TRBJ2-4; no reliable D call. V shed 3 bases and J shed 0 bases, with 12 bases lying between them. CDR1 and CDR2 from the germline V gene are SNHLY and FYNNEI. The CDR3 spans 16 residues. The CDR3, as DNA: TGTGCCAGCAGTGACTCGCTACCTGCAGCCAAAAACATTCAGTACTTC. Residues: CASSDSLPAAKNIQYF.

There are a few counts of this clonotype. V gene TRBV7-9 combines with J gene TRBJ1-1; D is possibly TRBD1 (5 bases). The CDR3 is made up of 15 amino acids. Deletions cut 5 bases from V and 7 bases from J, with 20 bases between. CDR1 is SEHNR, CDR2 FQNEAQ, per germline (reference sequence). Written as DNA, the CDR3 is TGTGCCAGCAGCCAGTCGGGACGGGGCGACGTTGAAGCTTTCTTT. It yields the protein CASSQSGRGDVEAFF. Combining the CDR3 with reference TRBV7-9 and TRBJ1-1 gives the whole variable domain DTGVSQNPRHKITKRGQNVTFRCDPISEHNRLYWYRQTLGQGPEFLTYFQNEAQLEKSRLLSDRFSAERPKGSFSTLEIQRTEQGDSAMYLCASSQSGRGDVEAFFGQGTRLTVV.

There are many counts of this clonotype. The chain has TRBV14 and TRBJ2-7, with TRBD2 as a possible D gene (6 bases). CDR1 SGHDN and CDR2 FVKESK come from the germline V gene. V was cut by 7 bases and J by 5 bases, with 15 bases left in between. The CDR3 covers 13 residues. For the CDR3, the DNA is TGTGCCAGCAACCTTGAACGGAGGGACGAGCAGTACTTC. Translating gives CASNLERRDEQYF.

This clonotype was picked up many times. The chain's CDR3 is CASSLDLRREQFF. DNA of the CDR3: TGTGCCAGCAGCTTAGATCTGAGACGTGAGCAGTTCTTC. The J gene is TRBJ2-1, the V gene TRBV11-2; D not certain. Germline CDR1 and CDR2: SGHAT and FQNNGV. This CDR3 has 13 amino acids. V was cut by 0 bases and J by 9 bases, with 9 bases left in between. Based on the CDR3 plus reference TRBV11-2 and TRBJ2-1, the full variable domain is EAGVAQSPRYKIIEKRQSVAFWCNPISGHATLYWYQQILGQGPKLLIQFQNNGVVDDSQLPKDRFSAERLKGVDSTLKIQPAKLEDSAVYLCASSLDLRREQFFGPGTRLTVL.

In this sample, this clonotype turned up many times. V usage is TRBV13 and J usage is TRBJ2-7, with D unclear. V gave up 5 bases and J gave up 3 bases, with 17 bases separating them. The germline V gene has CDR1 PRHDT and CDR2 FYEKMQ (reference sequence). This CDR3 contains 15 residues. The CDR3 bases are TGTGCCAGCAGCACACCCAGCCTCGGCGGCTACGAGCAGTACTTC. Its translation is CASSTPSLGGYEQYF.

This clonotype was seen a handful of times. The chain joins TRBV12-3 or TRBV12-4 to TRBJ2-1; maybe TRBD2 (7 bases). The CDR3 sequence is 14 residues long. Deletions cut 11 bases from V and 5 bases from J, with 19 bases between. The CDR3: CASLGGGQHNEQFF. CDR3 DNA: TGTGCCTCCCTGGGGGGGGGGCAACACAATGAGCAGTTCTTC.

This clonotype was observed many times. CDR3 in DNA: TGTGCCAGCGGATTACTAGTCCAGTACTTC. It encodes CASGLLVQYF. V is TRBV6-5 and J is TRBJ2-5; TRBD2 might be the D (5 bases). CDR3 size: 10 residues. Germline V gene data show CDR1 as MNHEY and CDR2 as SVGAGI. V lost 8 bases, J lost 10 bases, and 11 bases lay in between.

This clonotype was observed at least ten times. This rearrangement joins TRBV27 to TRBJ1-1; 7 bases are shared with TRBD1. This CDR3 spans 14 amino acids. Per the germline V gene, CDR1 is MNHEY and CDR2 is SMNVEV (reference sequence). The V and J ends lost 3 bases and 1 base, in that order; junction bases with no gene match: 2. The DNA of the CDR3 is TGTGCCAGCAGTTTCGGGACAGCGAACACTGAAGCTTTCTTT. This sequence encodes CASSFGTANTEAFF.

In this sample, this clonotype turned up many times. The chain employs TRBV4-2 and TRBJ2-1; 10 nucleotides match TRBD1. Germline V CDR1 and CDR2: LGHNA, YNFKEQ. V shed 0 bases and J 9 bases; nucleotides not matched to a gene: 8. This CDR3 is 16 amino acids long. The CDR3 is CASSQDGTGVGIEQFF. Written as DNA, the CDR3 is TGTGCCAGCAGCCAAGACGGGACAGGGGTCGGCATTGAGCAGTTCTTC.

V and J are TRBV21-1 and TRBJ2-5; the table assigns TRBD2, which was not confirmed against the DNA. TRBV21-1 is assigned pseudogene status. The CDR3 sequence is 18 residues long. The CDR3 DNA is TGTGCCAGCAGCAAAGTTGGCCTAGCGGGGGCTACACGGGAGACCCAGTACTTC. Translated, it gives CASSKVGLAGATRETQYF.